This TCR beta chain was found in a study of CD8+ T cells in alopecia areata. In each case, RNA was isolated and then reverse transcribed into cDNA as the sequencing template. The method was immunoSEQ multiplex PCR; TCRdb's version includes in-frame clones alone and lacks a portion of them. Found here are approximately 150,000 clones, roughly 60% of them singletons; the top ten hold less than 40%. The CDR3 loop spans 15 amino acids. Germline V gene lookup returns CDR1 SQVTM and CDR2 ANQGSEA. V shed 4 bases and J 0 bases; nucleotides not matched to a gene: 6. The sample taken for sequencing was CD8+ T cells sorted from blood. The TCR originated in a human donor in good health. V gene TRBV29-1 combines with J gene TRBJ2-7, with TRBD1 identical over 10 bases. The DNA for the CDR3 is TGCAGCGTTGCCGGGACAGGGGATAGCTCCTACGAGCAGTACTTC. It specifies CSVAGTGDSSYEQYF.